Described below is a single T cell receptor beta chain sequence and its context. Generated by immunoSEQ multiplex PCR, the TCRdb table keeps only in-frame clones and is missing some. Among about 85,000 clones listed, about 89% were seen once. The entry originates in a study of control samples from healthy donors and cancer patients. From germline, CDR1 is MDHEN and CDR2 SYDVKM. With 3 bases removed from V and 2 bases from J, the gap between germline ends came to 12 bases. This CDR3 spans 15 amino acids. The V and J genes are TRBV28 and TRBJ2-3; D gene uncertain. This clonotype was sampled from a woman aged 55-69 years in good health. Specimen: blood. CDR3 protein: CASSFRSWVTDTQYF. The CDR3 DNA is TGTGCCAGCAGTTTCCGGAGCTGGGTCACAGATACGCAGTATTTT.